This T cell receptor beta chain was retrieved from a study of CD8 T cell repertoires and HIV-1 epitope variants. Study summary: Each of Twenty-five Gag and Nef epitope peptides stimulated a separate culture.

Produced via immunoSEQ multiplex PCR; TCRdb's table is partial and in-frame only. The sample has 90,000 or so clones, more than 65% seen once. Study-wide points: Five or six clonotypes recognized Nef KF9, one HW9, none TAALDMSHF.

Concerning this clone: Its antigen is undetermined.

Germline V gives CDR1 ENHRY, CDR2 SYGVKD. This CDR3 is built from 15 residues. Deletions cut 6 bases from V and 0 bases from J, with 14 bases between. Specimen: uncultured baseline CD8+ T cells from peripheral blood mononuclear cells (PBMCs). The chain employs TRBV10-3 and TRBJ1-2; D may be TRBD1 (5 bases). This receptor was obtained from a male donor with HIV. CDR3 nucleotide sequence: TGTGCCATCAGCCCTAGGGGCGACGCTAACTATGGCTACACCTTC. This encodes CAISPRGDANYGYTF.